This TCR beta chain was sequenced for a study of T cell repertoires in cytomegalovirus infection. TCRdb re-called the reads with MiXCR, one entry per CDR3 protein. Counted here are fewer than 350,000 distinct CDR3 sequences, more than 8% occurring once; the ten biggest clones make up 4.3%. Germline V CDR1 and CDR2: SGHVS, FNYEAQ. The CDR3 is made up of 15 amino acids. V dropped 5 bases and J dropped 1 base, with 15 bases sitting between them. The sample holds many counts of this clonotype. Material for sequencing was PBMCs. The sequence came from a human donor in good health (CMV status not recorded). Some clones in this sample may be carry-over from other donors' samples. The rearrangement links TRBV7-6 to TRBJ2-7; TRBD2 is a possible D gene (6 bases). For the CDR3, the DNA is TGTGCCAGCAGCGTTGGACTACCGGGGTCCTACGAGCAGTACTTC. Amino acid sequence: CASSVGLPGSYEQYF.